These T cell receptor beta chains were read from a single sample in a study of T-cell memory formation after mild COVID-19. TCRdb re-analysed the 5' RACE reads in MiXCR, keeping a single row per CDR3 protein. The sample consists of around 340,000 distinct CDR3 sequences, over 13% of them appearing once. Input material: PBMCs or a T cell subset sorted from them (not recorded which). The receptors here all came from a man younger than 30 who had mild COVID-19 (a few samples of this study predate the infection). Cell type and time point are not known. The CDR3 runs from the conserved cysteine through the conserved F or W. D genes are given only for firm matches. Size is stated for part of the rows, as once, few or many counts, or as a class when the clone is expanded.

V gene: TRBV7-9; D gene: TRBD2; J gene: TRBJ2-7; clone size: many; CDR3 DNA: TGTGCCACCAGAAAGCGGGACGCCTACGAGCAGTACTTC; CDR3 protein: CATRKRDAYEQYF
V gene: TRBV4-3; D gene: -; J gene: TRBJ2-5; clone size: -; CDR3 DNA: TGCGCCAGCAGCCAAAATCACGGGGCAGAGACCCAGTACTTC; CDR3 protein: CASSQNHGAETQYF
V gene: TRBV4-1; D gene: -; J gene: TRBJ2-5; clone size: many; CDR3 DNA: TGCGCCAGCAGCCAAGAGGCACATATCCTGCAAGAGACCCAGTACTTC; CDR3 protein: CASSQEAHILQETQYF
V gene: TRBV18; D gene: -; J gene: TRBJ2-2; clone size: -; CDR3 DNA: TGTGCCAGCTCACCACCGCAGGGTGGCACCGGGGAGCTGTTTTTT; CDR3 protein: CASSPPQGGTGELFF
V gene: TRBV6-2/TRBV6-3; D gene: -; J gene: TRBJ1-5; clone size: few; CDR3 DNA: TGTGCCAGCAGTTACAGTACACCTTCTCAGCCCCAGCATTTT; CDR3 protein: CASSYSTPSQPQHF
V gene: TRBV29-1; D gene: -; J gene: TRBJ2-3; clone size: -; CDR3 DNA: TGCAGCGTTGAAGTAGACAGTGCTAGCACAGATACGCAGTATTTT; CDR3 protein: CSVEVDSASTDTQYF
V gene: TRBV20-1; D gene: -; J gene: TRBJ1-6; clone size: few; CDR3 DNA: TGCAGTGCTATTCCCCAGGGAATGGGTTCACCCCTCCACTTT; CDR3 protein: CSAIPQGMGSPLHF
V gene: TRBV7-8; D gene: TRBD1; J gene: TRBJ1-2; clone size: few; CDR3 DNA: TGTGCCAGCAGCGCCGACAGGGTGGTCTATGGCTACACCTTC; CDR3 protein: CASSADRVVYGYTF
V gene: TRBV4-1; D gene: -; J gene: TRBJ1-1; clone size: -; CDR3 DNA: TGCGCCAGCAGCCAAGAGGACCAGACTAACACTGAAGCTTTCTTT; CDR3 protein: CASSQEDQTNTEAFF
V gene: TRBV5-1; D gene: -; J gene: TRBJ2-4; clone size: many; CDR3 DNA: TGTGCCAGCAGCTTGGGTGTAGCCAAAAACATTCAGTACTTC; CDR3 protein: CASSLGVAKNIQYF
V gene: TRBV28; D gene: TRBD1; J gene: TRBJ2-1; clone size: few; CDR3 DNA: TGTGCCAGCACTCGCCGCGTGGGAGAGGGGGCGCTTATTGAGCAGTTCTTC; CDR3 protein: CASTRRVGEGALIEQFF
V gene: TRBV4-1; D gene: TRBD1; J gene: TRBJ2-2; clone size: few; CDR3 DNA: TGCGCCAGCAGCCAACGACAGGGTAACACCGGGGAGCTGTTTTTT; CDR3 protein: CASSQRQGNTGELFF
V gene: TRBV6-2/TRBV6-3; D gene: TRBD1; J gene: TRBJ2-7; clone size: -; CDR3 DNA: TGTGCCAGCAGCCACGGACAGGGAATAACCTACGAGCAGTACTTC; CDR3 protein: CASSHGQGITYEQYF
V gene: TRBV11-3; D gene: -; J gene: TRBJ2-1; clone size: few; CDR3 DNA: TGTGCCAGCAGTTCGGGGCCGATTAATGAGCAGTTCTTC; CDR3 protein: CASSSGPINEQFF
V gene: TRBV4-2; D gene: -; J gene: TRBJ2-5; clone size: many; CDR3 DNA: TGTGCCAGCAGCCAAAGACTAGGGAGCGGGACCCAGTACTTC; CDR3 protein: CASSQRLGSGTQYF
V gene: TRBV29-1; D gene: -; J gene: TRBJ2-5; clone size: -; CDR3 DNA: TGCAGCGTTGACTCCCCTGTGCGGGCCCAGTACTTC; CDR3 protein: CSVDSPVRAQYF
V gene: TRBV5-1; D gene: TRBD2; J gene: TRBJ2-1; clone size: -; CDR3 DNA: TGCGCCAGCAGCTTGGCACTAGCGGGGGGACACTCCTACAATGAGCAGTTCTTC; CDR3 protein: CASSLALAGGHSYNEQFF
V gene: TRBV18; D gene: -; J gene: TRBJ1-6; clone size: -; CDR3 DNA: TGTGCCAGCTCTCCGAGGCGGGTTAATAATTCACCCCTCCACTTT; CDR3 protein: CASSPRRVNNSPLHF
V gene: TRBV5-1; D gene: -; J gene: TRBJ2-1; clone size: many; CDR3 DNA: TGCGCCAGCAGCTTGAACAGCTACAATGAGCAGTTCTTC; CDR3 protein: CASSLNSYNEQFF
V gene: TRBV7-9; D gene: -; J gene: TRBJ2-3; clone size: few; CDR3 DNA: TGTGCCAGCAGCCCCTCTCGGGCTAGCAACACAGATACGCAGTATTTT; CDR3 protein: CASSPSRASNTDTQYF
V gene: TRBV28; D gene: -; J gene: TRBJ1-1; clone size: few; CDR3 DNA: TGTGCCAGCAGTCTTATGGGGACACGCAAGGAAGCTTTCTTT; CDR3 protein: CASSLMGTRKEAFF
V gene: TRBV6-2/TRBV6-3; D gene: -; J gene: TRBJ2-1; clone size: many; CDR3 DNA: TGTGCCAGCGGACTATCCATCTCCTACAATGAGCAGTTCTTC; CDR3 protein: CASGLSISYNEQFF
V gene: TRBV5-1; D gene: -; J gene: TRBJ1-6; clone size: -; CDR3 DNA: TGCGCCAGCAGAAGCGGGGACCTAGCCGTGAGGTCACCCCTCCACTTT; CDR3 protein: CASRSGDLAVRSPLHF
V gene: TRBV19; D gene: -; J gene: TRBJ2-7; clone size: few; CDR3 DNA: TGTGCCAGTAGTATCGGGGGCGCCTGGTCCTACGAGCAGTACTTC; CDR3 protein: CASSIGGAWSYEQYF
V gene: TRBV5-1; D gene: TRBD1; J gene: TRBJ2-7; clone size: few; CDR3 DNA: TGCGCCAGCAGCAAGAGGACAGGGGACTCCTACGAGCAGTACTTC; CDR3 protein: CASSKRTGDSYEQYF